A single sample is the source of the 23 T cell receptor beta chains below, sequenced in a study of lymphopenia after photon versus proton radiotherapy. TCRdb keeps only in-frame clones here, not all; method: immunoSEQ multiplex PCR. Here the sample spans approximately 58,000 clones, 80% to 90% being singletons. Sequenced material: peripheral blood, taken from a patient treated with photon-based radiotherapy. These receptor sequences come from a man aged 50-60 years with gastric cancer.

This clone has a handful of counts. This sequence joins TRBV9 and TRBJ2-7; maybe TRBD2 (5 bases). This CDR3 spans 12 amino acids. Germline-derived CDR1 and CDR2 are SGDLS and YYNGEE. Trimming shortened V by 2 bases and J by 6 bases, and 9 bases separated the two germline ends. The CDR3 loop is CASSVGVGEQYF. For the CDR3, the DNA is TGTGCCAGCAGCGTCGGGGTCGGCGAGCAGTACTTC.

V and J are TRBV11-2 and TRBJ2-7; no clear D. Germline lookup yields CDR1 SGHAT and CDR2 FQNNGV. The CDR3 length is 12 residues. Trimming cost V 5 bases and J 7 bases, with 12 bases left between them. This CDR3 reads CASSPESREQYF. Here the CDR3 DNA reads TGTGCCAGCAGCCCAGAGTCACGGGAGCAGTACTTC.

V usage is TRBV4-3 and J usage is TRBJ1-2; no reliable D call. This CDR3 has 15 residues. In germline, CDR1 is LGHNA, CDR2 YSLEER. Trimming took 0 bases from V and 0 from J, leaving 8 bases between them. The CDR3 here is CASSQERGANYGYTF. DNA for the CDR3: TGCGCCAGCAGCCAAGAACGCGGAGCTAACTATGGCTACACCTTC.

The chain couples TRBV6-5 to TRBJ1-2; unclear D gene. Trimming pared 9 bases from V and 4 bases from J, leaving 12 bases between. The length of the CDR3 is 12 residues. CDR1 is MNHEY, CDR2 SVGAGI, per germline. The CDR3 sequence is CASTQGSYGYTF. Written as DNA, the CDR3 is TGTGCCAGTACCCAAGGGAGCTATGGCTACACCTTC.

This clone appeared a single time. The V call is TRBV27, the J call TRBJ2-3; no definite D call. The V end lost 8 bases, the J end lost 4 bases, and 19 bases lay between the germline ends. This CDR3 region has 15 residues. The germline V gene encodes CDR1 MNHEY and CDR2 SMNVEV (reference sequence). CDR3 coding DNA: TGTGCCAGCTCTGACGGGCAGGTCGTAGCAGATACGCAGTATTTT. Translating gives CASSDGQVVADTQYF.

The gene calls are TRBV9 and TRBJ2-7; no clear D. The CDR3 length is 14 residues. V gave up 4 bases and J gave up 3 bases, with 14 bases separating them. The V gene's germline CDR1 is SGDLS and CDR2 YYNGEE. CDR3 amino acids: CASSPNSDNYEQYF. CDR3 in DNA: TGTGCCAGCAGCCCGAACTCGGATAACTACGAGCAGTACTTC.

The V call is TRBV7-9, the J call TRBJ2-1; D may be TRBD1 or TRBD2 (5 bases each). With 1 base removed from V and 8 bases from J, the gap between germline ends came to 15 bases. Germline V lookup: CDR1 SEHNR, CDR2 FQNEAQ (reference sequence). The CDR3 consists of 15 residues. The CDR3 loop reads CASSLDLGALHEQFF. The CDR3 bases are TGTGCCAGCAGCTTAGACCTCGGGGCCTTACATGAGCAGTTCTTC.

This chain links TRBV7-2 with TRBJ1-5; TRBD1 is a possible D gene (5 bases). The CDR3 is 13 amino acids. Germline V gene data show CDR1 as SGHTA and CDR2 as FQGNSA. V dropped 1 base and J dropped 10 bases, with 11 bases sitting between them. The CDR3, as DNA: TGTGCCAGCAGCTTAGGGAGGGGAGAACCCCAGCATTTT. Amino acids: CASSLGRGEPQHF. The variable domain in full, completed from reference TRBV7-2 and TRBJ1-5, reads GAGVSQSPSNKVTEKGKDVELRCDPISGHTALYWYRQSLGQGLEFLIYFQGNSAPDKSGLPSDRFSAERTGGSVSTLTIQRTQQEDSAVYLCASSLGRGEPQHFGDGTRLSIL.

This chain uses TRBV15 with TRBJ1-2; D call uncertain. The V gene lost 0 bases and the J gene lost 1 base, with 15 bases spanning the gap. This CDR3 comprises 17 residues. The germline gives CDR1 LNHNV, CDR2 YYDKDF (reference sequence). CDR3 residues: CATSRDNWQKLNYGYTF. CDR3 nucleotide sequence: TGTGCCACCAGCAGAGACAATTGGCAGAAACTTAACTATGGCTACACCTTC. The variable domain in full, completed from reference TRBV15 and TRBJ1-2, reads DAMVIQNPRYQVTQFGKPVTLSCSQTLNHNVMYWYQQKSSQAPKLLFHYYDKDFNNEADTPDNFQSRRPNTSFCFLDIRSPGLGDTAMYLCATSRDNWQKLNYGYTFGSGTRLTVV.

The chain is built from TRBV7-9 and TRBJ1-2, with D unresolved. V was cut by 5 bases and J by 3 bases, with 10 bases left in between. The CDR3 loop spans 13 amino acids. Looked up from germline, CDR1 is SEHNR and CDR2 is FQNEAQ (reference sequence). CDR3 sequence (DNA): TGTGCCAGCAGCCCAGTGGTCGACTATGGCTACACCTTC. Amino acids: CASSPVVDYGYTF.

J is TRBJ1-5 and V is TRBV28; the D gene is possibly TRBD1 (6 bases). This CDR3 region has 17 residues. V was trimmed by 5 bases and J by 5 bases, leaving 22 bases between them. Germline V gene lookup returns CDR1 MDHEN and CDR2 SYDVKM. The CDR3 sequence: CASSIPPNWGQDQPQHF. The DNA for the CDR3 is TGTGCCAGCAGTATCCCACCCAACTGGGGACAAGATCAGCCCCAGCATTTT.

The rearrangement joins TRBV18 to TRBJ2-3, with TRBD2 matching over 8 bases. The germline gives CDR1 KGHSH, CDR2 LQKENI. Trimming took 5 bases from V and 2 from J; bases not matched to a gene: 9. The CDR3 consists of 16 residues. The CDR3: CASSYTGTSVTDTQYF. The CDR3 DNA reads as TGTGCCAGCTCATACACCGGGACTAGTGTCACAGATACGCAGTATTTT.

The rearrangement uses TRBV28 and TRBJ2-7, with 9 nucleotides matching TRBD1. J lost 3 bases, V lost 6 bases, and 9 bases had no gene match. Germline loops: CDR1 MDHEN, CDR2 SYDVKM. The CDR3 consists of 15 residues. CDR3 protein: CASRIGGGQGYEQYF. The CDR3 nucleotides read TGTGCCAGCAGGATAGGGGGGGGACAGGGCTACGAGCAGTACTTC.

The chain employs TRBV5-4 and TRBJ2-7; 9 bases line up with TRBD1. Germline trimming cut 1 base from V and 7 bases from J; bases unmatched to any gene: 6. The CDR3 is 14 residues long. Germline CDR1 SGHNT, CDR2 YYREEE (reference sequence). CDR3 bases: TGTGCCAGCAGCTTGACAGGGGGCCGGAGGGAGCAGTACTTC. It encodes CASSLTGGRREQYF. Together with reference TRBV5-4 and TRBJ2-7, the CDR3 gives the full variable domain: ETGVTQSPTHLIKTRGQQVTLRCSSQSGHNTVSWYQQALGQGPQFIFQYYREEENGRGNFPPRFSGLQFPNYSSELNVNALELDDSALYLCASSLTGGRREQYFGPGTRLTVT.

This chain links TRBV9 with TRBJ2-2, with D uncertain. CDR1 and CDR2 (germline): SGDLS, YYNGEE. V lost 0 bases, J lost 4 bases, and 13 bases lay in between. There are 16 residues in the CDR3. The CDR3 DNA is TGTGCCAGCAGCGTAGCGGTCGCCCCGAGCACCGGGGAGCTGTTTTTT. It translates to CASSVAVAPSTGELFF.

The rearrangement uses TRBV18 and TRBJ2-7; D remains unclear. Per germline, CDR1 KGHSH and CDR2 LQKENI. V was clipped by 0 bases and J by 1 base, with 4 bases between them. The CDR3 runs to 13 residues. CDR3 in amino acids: CASSPPDSYEQYF. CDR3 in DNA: TGTGCCAGCTCACCACCTGATTCCTACGAGCAGTACTTC.

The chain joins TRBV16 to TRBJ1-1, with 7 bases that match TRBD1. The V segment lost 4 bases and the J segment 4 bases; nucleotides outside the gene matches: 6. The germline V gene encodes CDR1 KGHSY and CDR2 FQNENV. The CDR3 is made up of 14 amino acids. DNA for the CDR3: TGTGCCAGCAGCCCCCGACAGGGAAGCACTGAAGCTTTCTTT. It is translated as CASSPRQGSTEAFF.

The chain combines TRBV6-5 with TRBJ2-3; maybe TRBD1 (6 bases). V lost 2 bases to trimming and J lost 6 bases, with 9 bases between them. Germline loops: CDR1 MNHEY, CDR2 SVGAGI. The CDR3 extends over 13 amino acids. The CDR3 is CASSYTGQDTQYF. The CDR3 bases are TGTGCCAGCAGTTACACAGGGCAGGATACGCAGTATTTT.

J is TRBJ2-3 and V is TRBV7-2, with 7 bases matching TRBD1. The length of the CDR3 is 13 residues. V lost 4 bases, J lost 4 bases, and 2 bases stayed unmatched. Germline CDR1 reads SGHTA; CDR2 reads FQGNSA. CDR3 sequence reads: CASSSTGPDTQYF. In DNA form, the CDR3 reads TGTGCCAGCAGCTCGACAGGGCCAGATACGCAGTATTTT.

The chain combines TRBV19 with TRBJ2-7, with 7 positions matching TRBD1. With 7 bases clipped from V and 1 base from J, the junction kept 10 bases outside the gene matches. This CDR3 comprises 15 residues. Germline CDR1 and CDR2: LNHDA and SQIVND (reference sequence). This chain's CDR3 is CASTPGQAVSYEQYF. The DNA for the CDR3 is TGTGCCAGTACTCCCGGACAGGCTGTATCCTACGAGCAGTACTTC.

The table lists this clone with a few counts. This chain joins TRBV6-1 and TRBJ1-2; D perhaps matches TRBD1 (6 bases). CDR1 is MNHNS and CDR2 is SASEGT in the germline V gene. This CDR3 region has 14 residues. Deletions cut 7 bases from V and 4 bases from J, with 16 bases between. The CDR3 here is CASNYLSQGYGYTF. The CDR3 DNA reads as TGTGCCAGCAACTATCTTTCACAGGGCTATGGCTACACCTTC.

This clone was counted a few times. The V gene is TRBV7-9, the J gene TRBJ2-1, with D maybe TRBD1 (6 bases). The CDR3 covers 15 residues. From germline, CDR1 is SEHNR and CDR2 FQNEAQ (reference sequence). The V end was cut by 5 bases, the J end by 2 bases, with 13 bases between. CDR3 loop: CASSPSQGTYNEQFF. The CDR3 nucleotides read TGTGCCAGCAGCCCTAGCCAGGGGACCTACAATGAGCAGTTCTTC.

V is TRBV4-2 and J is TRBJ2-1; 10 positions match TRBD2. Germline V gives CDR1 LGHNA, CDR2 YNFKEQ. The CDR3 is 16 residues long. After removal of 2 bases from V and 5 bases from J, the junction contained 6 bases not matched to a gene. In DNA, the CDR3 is TGTGCCAGCAGCCAACCCGGAACTAGCGGGAACAATGAGCAGTTCTTC. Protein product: CASSQPGTSGNNEQFF.